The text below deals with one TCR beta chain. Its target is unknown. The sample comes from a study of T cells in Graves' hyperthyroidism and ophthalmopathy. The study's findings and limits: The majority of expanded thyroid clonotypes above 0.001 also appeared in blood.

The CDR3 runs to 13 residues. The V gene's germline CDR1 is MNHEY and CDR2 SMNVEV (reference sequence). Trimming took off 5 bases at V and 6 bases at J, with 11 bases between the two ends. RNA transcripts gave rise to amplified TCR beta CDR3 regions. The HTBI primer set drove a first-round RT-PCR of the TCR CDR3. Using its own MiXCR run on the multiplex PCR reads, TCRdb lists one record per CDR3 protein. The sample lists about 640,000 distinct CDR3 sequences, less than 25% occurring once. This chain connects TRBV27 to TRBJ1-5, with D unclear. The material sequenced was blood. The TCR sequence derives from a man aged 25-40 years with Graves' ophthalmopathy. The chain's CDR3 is CASSRRASQPQHF. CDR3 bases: TGTGCCAGCAGTCGACGGGCGAGTCAGCCCCAGCATTTT.